This TCR beta chain comes out of a study of blood T cell repertoires in COVID-19. Study-level information: COVID-19 samples, acute and convalescent, were from the United States, Italy and Spain. The analysed material was cDNA or gDNA that came from T cells, B-cell-depleted T cells, or PBMCs.

This clone was seen a handful of times. The V gene end was trimmed by 8 bases and the J gene end by 1 base; junction bases not matched to a gene: 10. CDR1 and CDR2 from the germline V gene are SQVTM and ANQGSEA. The CDR3 sequence is 14 residues long. Per the original methods: For nucleated cells, counts were estimated from reference gene primer amplification. Libraries were prepared by immunoSEQ multiplex PCR; TCRdb keeps only in-frame clonotypes and omits some of them. The DNA gave D and trimming, while V, J and clone size come from that table. The data hold 60,000 to 75,000 clones, with 75% to 90% observed a single time.

The receptor was isolated from a woman of 80 years or more with active or convalescent COVID-19. V is TRBV29-1 and J is TRBJ1-1; 7 nucleotides align to TRBD1. Sequencing used peripheral blood. CDR3 nucleotide sequence: TGCAGCACAGGGGTGGGGAACTGGAACACTGAAGCTTTCTTT. Translation gives CSTGVGNWNTEAFF.